This T cell receptor beta chain emerged from a study of blood T cell repertoires in COVID-19. Study summary: Sites in the United States, Italy and Spain provided acute and convalescent COVID-19 samples. From T cells, B-cell-depleted T cells, or PBMCs came the material, which was cDNA or gDNA.

V was clipped by 0 bases and J by 0 bases; unmatched bases: 6. Per the germline V gene, CDR1 is SQVTM and CDR2 is ANQGSEA. The CDR3 totals 16 residues. As processed by the authors: Cell counts per sample came from amplifying reference gene primers. The table came from immunoSEQ multiplex PCR; TCRdb's copy has only in-frame clones and leaves some out. V and J calls and clone size come straight from that table; D and trimming were deduced from the DNA. The sample holds 120,000 to 150,000 clones, roughly 84% seen once. This receptor was taken from a human donor with acute or convalescent COVID-19. The donor label of this sample is uncertain. The V call is TRBV29-1, the J call TRBJ2-5; 8 nucleotides align to TRBD1. The specimen sequenced was peripheral blood. The CDR3, as DNA: TGCAGCGTTGAAGATCAGTTGGACAGGGACCAAGAGACCCAGTACTTC. It codes for CSVEDQLDRDQETQYF.